Listed below are T cell receptor beta chains from one sample, sequenced in a study of OX40 agonist ivuxolimab in advanced cancers. Assay used: immunoSEQ multiplex PCR; TCRdb lists only in-frame clones, some missing. Among about 70,000 clones listed, around 80% were seen once. Here the sequenced sample was CD4+ or CD8+ T cells sorted from blood, taken in a trial of the OX40 agonist ivuxolimab. The origin of the receptors is an adult with an advanced solid tumor such as melanoma, head and neck, liver or kidney cancer. Each CDR3 is given with its conserved first and last residue. Fields, in order: J gene, V gene, CDR3 protein.

TRBJ2-1 TRBV11-2 CASSLVAAGATYNEQFF
TRBJ1-2 TRBV19 CASSIEWGRGNYGYTF
TRBJ1-1 TRBV7-9 CASYATSSTEAFF
NA TRBV7-4 CASSLGDCGCEQYF
TRBJ1-2 TRBV30 CAWSPSLGYTF
TRBJ1-4 TRBV11-2 CASSLEGRSNEKLFF
TRBJ2-5 TRBV10-3 CAISERGAQETQYF
TRBJ1-1 TRBV4-1 CASSQDLPGTNTEAFF
TRBJ1-5 TRBV6-1 CASSGVGLGNQPQHF
TRBJ2-1 TRBV7-7 CASRQRATYNEQFF
TRBJ2-3 TRBV5-1 CASSFIAGQEHTQYF
TRBJ2-5 TRBV7-2 CASSLDSAGGGETQYF
TRBJ2-5 TRBV6-5 CASSYSETQYF
TRBJ1-6 TRBV2 CASSEAGFNSPLHF
TRBJ1-1 TRBV15 CATSRRTGYTEAFF
TRBJ1-5 TRBV7-6 CASSLAGGGQPQHF
TRBJ1-1 TRBV11-3 CASSLGGLETEAFF
TRBJ1-5 TRBV19 CASSIVGGEQPQHF
TRBJ2-7 TRBV6-6 CASSTDVYEQYF
TRBJ1-1 TRBV6-5 CASSSFGQGETEAFF
TRBJ2-5 TRBV11-2 CASSAHPGGGETQYF
TRBJ1-3 TRBV6-6 CASSFLGSGNTIYF
TRBJ2-3 TRBV19 CASSPGTIWYREADTQYF
TRBJ2-3 TRBV18 CASSPQQDDTQYF
TRBJ1-2 TRBV29-1 CSVEASNYGYTF
TRBJ2-7 TRBV10-1 CASSESVAGGREEQYF
TRBJ2-1 TRBV5-6 CASSPMRVRLNEQFF
TRBJ1-6 TRBV14 CASSRTTGGSSPLHF
TRBJ1-1 TRBV18 CASSPTGENTEAFF
TRBJ1-1 TRBV11-3 CASSLGIRISSNTEAFF
TRBJ2-2 TRBV6-6 CASSEARAVGHGELFF
TRBJ1-1 TRBV7-9 CASSLSRGTEAFF
TRBJ2-5 TRBV5-6 CASSPGGVETQYF
TRBJ2-7 TRBV5-1 CASSKDGQGSSYEQYF
TRBJ1-1 TRBV2 CASSEGTGSRAFF
TRBJ2-5 TRBV9 CASSVGGLQETQYF
TRBJ2-7 TRBV10-3 CAIREHRDPSGEQYF
TRBJ2-5 TRBV11-2 CASSRSGGPGETQYF
TRBJ2-7 TRBV13 CASSPSGNSYEQYF
TRBJ2-5 TRBV29-1 CSVERGRETQYF
TRBJ2-7 TRBV6-5 CASSYRGGAYEQYF
TRBJ2-7 TRBV7-8 CASSLGWRADPNEQYF
TRBJ2-4 TRBV5-4 CASSDGLAKNIQYF
TRBJ1-1 TRBV23-1 CASSQSGANTEAFF
TRBJ1-2 TRBV7-8 CASGGGRRYGYTF
TRBJ2-7 TRBV4-1 CASSQAGTPNPYEQYF
TRBJ2-1 TRBV20-1 CSPSNEQFF
TRBJ2-5 TRBV12-5 CASATGGPGGHQETQYF
TRBJ1-1 TRBV19 CASSPQTGAINTEAFF